This T cell receptor (beta chain) was sequenced in a study of Ad26.COV2.S vaccination and SARS-CoV-2 variants. Study-level information: Administration of Ad26.COV2.S was intramuscular, either once or twice 56 days apart. Overall study results and limits: Responses of T cells in total may have been underestimated by the TCR breadth and depth analyses. Breadth measured for non-spike TCRs was similar across vaccine and placebo recipients.

The CDR3 covers 16 residues. Germline loops: CDR1 LGHDT, CDR2 YNNKEL (reference sequence). With 3 bases clipped from V and 7 bases from J, the junction kept 9 bases outside the gene matches. The protocol was immunoSEQ multiplex PCR, while the TCRdb copy is restricted to in-frame clones and leaves out a portion. The data contain a few hundred thousand clones, 87% of them seen just once; the ten biggest clones take up 3.4%. About this clone: Its antigen is unidentified.

The treatment was: some 20 received Ad26.COV2.S at low or high dose, single or two shots; roughly five received placebo; per-sample allocation not given. The samples date from day 63 after the first vaccine or placebo injection. The sequencing used peripheral blood, collected in a trial of Ad26.COV2.S vaccine versus placebo. The chain joins TRBV3-1 (or the pseudogene TRBV3-2) to TRBJ1-6; 7 bases are a match to TRBD1. The receptor comes from a person aged 18-60 years who received the Ad26.COV2.S COVID-19 vaccine or a placebo. CDR3 coding DNA: TGTGCCAGCAGCCATTCTTCAGGGGGGGGAAATTCACCCCTCCACTTT. Residues: CASSHSSGGGNSPLHF.